A selection of T cell receptor beta chains follows, all from one sample in a study of response to subunit inactivated influenza vaccine. TCRdb analysed the RT-PCR reads with MiXCR anew, one entry per CDR3 protein. The sample shows about 480,000 distinct CDR3 sequences, 13% of them seen only once. The material sequenced was PBMCs from blood, taken around seven weeks after vaccination. The receptors were sampled from a man aged 45 to 65 who received an inactivated influenza vaccine. The CDR3 runs from the conserved cysteine through the conserved F or W. A D gene is named only where the DNA matches it firmly. Clone size appears in some rows only: once, few, many, or a class for an expanded clone.

v_call: TRBV11-2
d_call: NA
j_call: TRBJ2-1
clone_size: few
cdr3_aa: CASSPLRRINEQFF
cdr3_nt: TGTGCCAGCAGTCCCCTGCGAAGGATCAATGAGCAGTTCTTC

v_call: TRBV2
d_call: TRBD1
j_call: TRBJ2-3
clone_size: NA
cdr3_aa: CASSGSGTVTDTQYF
cdr3_nt: TGTGCCAGCAGCGGTTCCGGGACAGTCACAGATACGCAGTATTTT

v_call: TRBV15
d_call: NA
j_call: TRBJ1-2
clone_size: NA
cdr3_aa: CATSRDRGGAIGYTF
cdr3_nt: TGTGCCACCAGCAGAGATCGCGGGGGGGCGATCGGCTACACCTTC

v_call: TRBV29-1
d_call: TRBD1
j_call: TRBJ2-2
clone_size: few
cdr3_aa: CSVKTGTAMNTGELFF
cdr3_nt: TGCAGCGTTAAAACCGGGACAGCGATGAACACCGGGGAGCTGTTTTTT

v_call: TRBV12-3/TRBV12-4
d_call: TRBD1
j_call: TRBJ1-6
clone_size: few
cdr3_aa: CASSQTGLPLHF
cdr3_nt: TGTGCCAGCAGCCAGACAGGGTTACCCCTCCACTTT

v_call: TRBV6-1
d_call: TRBD1
j_call: TRBJ1-2
clone_size: many
cdr3_aa: CASSTPDREKGGYTF
cdr3_nt: TGTGCCAGCAGTACCCCAGACAGGGAAAAGGGTGGCTACACCTTC

v_call: TRBV6-1
d_call: NA
j_call: TRBJ1-6
clone_size: NA
cdr3_aa: CASGGFGDSPLHF
cdr3_nt: TGTGCCAGCGGAGGCTTCGGCGATTCACCCCTCCACTTT

v_call: TRBV25-1
d_call: NA
j_call: TRBJ1-6
clone_size: many
cdr3_aa: CASRYGSTLHF
cdr3_nt: TGTGCCAGCAGATATGGGTCGACCCTCCACTTT

v_call: TRBV20-1
d_call: TRBD2
j_call: TRBJ2-3
clone_size: NA
cdr3_aa: CSALRLAGAVDTQYF
cdr3_nt: TGCAGTGCTCTCAGACTAGCGGGAGCAGTAGATACGCAGTATTTT

v_call: TRBV28
d_call: NA
j_call: TRBJ2-1
clone_size: many
cdr3_aa: CASSLTGVGRRNNEQFF
cdr3_nt: TGTGCCAGCAGTTTGACCGGTGTGGGACGGCGAAACAATGAGCAGTTCTTC

v_call: TRBV20-1
d_call: NA
j_call: TRBJ2-6
clone_size: NA
cdr3_aa: CCARDRFNARAGANVLTF
cdr3_nt: TGCTGTGCTAGAGACAGGTTTAACGCACGTGCTGGGGCCAACGTCCTGACTTTC

v_call: TRBV12-3/TRBV12-4
d_call: NA
j_call: TRBJ1-4
clone_size: NA
cdr3_aa: CASSLSTGKLFF
cdr3_nt: TGTGCCAGCAGTTTATCCACCGGAAAACTGTTTTTT

v_call: TRBV28
d_call: NA
j_call: TRBJ2-5
clone_size: NA
cdr3_aa: CASSPLTYQETQYF
cdr3_nt: TGTGCCAGCAGCCCTCTTACGTACCAAGAGACCCAGTACTTC

v_call: TRBV7-6
d_call: NA
j_call: TRBJ2-5
clone_size: NA
cdr3_aa: CASSFDAVRETQYF
cdr3_nt: TGTGCCAGCAGCTTTGACGCGGTACGAGAGACCCAGTACTTC

v_call: TRBV4-3
d_call: TRBD2
j_call: TRBJ2-3
clone_size: NA
cdr3_aa: CASSQDRGIIGGATDTQYF
cdr3_nt: TGCGCCAGCAGCCAAGATAGGGGTATTATCGGGGGGGCGACAGATACGCAGTATTTT

v_call: TRBV6-1
d_call: NA
j_call: TRBJ1-1
clone_size: few
cdr3_aa: CASSRATGAHAGHTEAFF
cdr3_nt: TGTGCCAGCAGTAGAGCCACCGGGGCCCACGCGGGGCACACTGAAGCTTTCTTT

v_call: TRBV7-2
d_call: NA
j_call: TRBJ2-6
clone_size: NA
cdr3_aa: CASSLHPQGSGANVLTF
cdr3_nt: TGTGCCAGCAGCTTACACCCACAGGGCTCTGGGGCCAACGTCCTGACTTTC

v_call: TRBV4-2
d_call: TRBD2
j_call: TRBJ2-7
clone_size: few
cdr3_aa: CASSQEENSGVNSYEQYF
cdr3_nt: TGTGCCAGCAGCCAAGAGGAGAATAGCGGGGTAAACTCCTACGAGCAGTACTTC

v_call: TRBV6-6
d_call: NA
j_call: TRBJ1-1
clone_size: NA
cdr3_aa: CASTMENTEAFF
cdr3_nt: TGTGCCAGCACTATGGAGAACACTGAAGCTTTCTTT

v_call: TRBV7-2
d_call: NA
j_call: TRBJ2-3
clone_size: NA
cdr3_aa: CASSSKRLADRTDTQYF
cdr3_nt: TGTGCCAGCAGCTCCAAGCGGCTAGCAGATCGCACAGATACGCAGTATTTT

v_call: TRBV29-1
d_call: TRBD2
j_call: TRBJ2-5
clone_size: NA
cdr3_aa: CSVDAGVGETQYF
cdr3_nt: TGCAGCGTTGATGCGGGGGTTGGGGAGACCCAGTACTTC

v_call: TRBV29-1
d_call: NA
j_call: TRBJ2-7
clone_size: few
cdr3_aa: CSAGRTGEQYF
cdr3_nt: TGCAGCGCCGGCCGGACGGGGGAGCAGTACTTC

v_call: TRBV10-3
d_call: NA
j_call: TRBJ2-2
clone_size: few
cdr3_aa: CATLNKNTGELFF
cdr3_nt: TGTGCCACCTTGAACAAGAACACCGGGGAGCTGTTTTTT

v_call: TRBV7-2
d_call: TRBD1
j_call: TRBJ1-2
clone_size: NA
cdr3_aa: CASSLMGQGYGYTF
cdr3_nt: TGTGCCAGCAGCTTAATGGGACAGGGGTATGGCTACACCTTC

v_call: TRBV4-1
d_call: TRBD1
j_call: TRBJ1-5
clone_size: NA
cdr3_aa: CASSQDENRGHQPQHF
cdr3_nt: TGCGCCAGCAGCCAAGATGAGAACAGGGGGCATCAGCCCCAGCATTTT

v_call: TRBV5-1
d_call: NA
j_call: TRBJ2-5
clone_size: NA
cdr3_aa: CASSQGQPQETQYF
cdr3_nt: TGCGCCAGCAGCCAAGGACAGCCACAAGAGACCCAGTACTTC

v_call: TRBV27
d_call: NA
j_call: TRBJ2-1
clone_size: few
cdr3_aa: CASSLTRYEQFF
cdr3_nt: TGTGCCAGCAGTTTAACTCGATATGAGCAGTTCTTC

v_call: TRBV28
d_call: NA
j_call: TRBJ1-4
clone_size: NA
cdr3_aa: CASSPGTSRREKLFF
cdr3_nt: TGTGCCAGCAGTCCCGGGACTTCTAGGAGGGAAAAACTGTTTTTT

v_call: TRBV28
d_call: TRBD1
j_call: TRBJ2-7
clone_size: once
cdr3_aa: CASSTTRQGFSYEQYF
cdr3_nt: TGTGCCAGCAGCACGACCCGACAGGGATTCTCCTACGAGCAGTACTTC

v_call: TRBV11-2
d_call: TRBD2
j_call: TRBJ2-7
clone_size: NA
cdr3_aa: CASSSSSGRSYEQYF
cdr3_nt: TGTGCCAGCAGCTCATCTAGCGGGCGTAGCTACGAGCAGTACTTC

v_call: TRBV20-1
d_call: NA
j_call: TRBJ2-3
clone_size: many
cdr3_aa: CSARDRVTSTDTQYF
cdr3_nt: TGCAGTGCTAGAGATCGTGTGACTAGCACAGATACGCAGTATTTT

v_call: TRBV28
d_call: TRBD1
j_call: TRBJ2-7
clone_size: NA
cdr3_aa: CASSLSRGWTYEQYF
cdr3_nt: TGTGCCAGCAGTTTAAGCAGGGGGTGGACCTACGAGCAGTACTTC

v_call: TRBV6-1
d_call: TRBD1
j_call: TRBJ1-2
clone_size: few
cdr3_aa: CASINPGTDYGYTF
cdr3_nt: TGTGCCAGCATCAACCCTGGGACAGACTATGGCTACACCTTC

v_call: TRBV5-1
d_call: TRBD1
j_call: TRBJ2-7
clone_size: NA
cdr3_aa: CASSRDTGTGNYEQYF
cdr3_nt: TGCGCCAGCAGCCGGGACACCGGGACAGGGAACTACGAGCAGTACTTC

v_call: TRBV25-1
d_call: TRBD1
j_call: TRBJ2-7
clone_size: NA
cdr3_aa: CASSGGQGVLSTYEQYF
cdr3_nt: TGTGCCAGCAGTGGGGGACAGGGTGTTCTAAGTACCTACGAGCAGTACTTC

v_call: TRBV7-2
d_call: NA
j_call: TRBJ1-1
clone_size: many
cdr3_aa: CASSPGRSTEAFF
cdr3_nt: TGTGCCAGCAGTCCGGGGAGGAGCACTGAAGCTTTCTTT

v_call: TRBV3-1
d_call: NA
j_call: TRBJ1-2
clone_size: NA
cdr3_aa: CASSQAPGNGYTF
cdr3_nt: TGTGCCAGCAGCCAAGCGCCGGGGAATGGCTACACCTTC

v_call: TRBV12-3/TRBV12-4
d_call: NA
j_call: TRBJ2-5
clone_size: NA
cdr3_aa: CASSLQGGTQYF
cdr3_nt: TGTGCCAGCAGCCTGCAGGGGGGGACCCAGTACTTC

v_call: TRBV6-2/TRBV6-3
d_call: NA
j_call: TRBJ2-1
clone_size: few
cdr3_aa: CASRIGGRNEQFF
cdr3_nt: TGTGCCAGCAGGATAGGAGGGCGAAATGAGCAGTTCTTC

v_call: TRBV20-1
d_call: NA
j_call: TRBJ2-7
clone_size: many
cdr3_aa: CSARELGSGLAYEQYF
cdr3_nt: TGCAGTGCTAGAGAGCTAGGAAGCGGGCTAGCCTACGAGCAGTACTTC

v_call: TRBV6-5
d_call: NA
j_call: TRBJ2-3
clone_size: NA
cdr3_aa: CASSYSGRTTDTQYF
cdr3_nt: TGTGCCAGCAGTTACTCGGGACGCACCACAGATACGCAGTATTTT

v_call: TRBV4-3
d_call: NA
j_call: TRBJ1-1
clone_size: NA
cdr3_aa: CASSLGGATEAFF
cdr3_nt: TGCGCCAGCAGCCTCGGAGGGGCCACTGAAGCTTTCTTT